This T cell receptor (beta chain) was sequenced in a study of blood T cells in healthy people across ages. The CDR3 spans 15 residues. Germline CDR1 KGHSH, CDR2 LQKENI. The authors ran a second PCR of roughly 6 to 12 cycles using a sample-barcoded 5' primer and a J-beta primer mix. One entry per CDR3 protein, called by TCRdb with MiXCR from the 5' RACE reads. The sample records around 1.1 million distinct CDR3 sequences, more than 30% being singletons. Remarks on this clonotype: A junction boundary mismatches the germline segment, possibly from a read error.

The rearrangement uses TRBV18 and TRBJ2-1; 7 bases are shared with TRBD1. The J call may be faulty, since TRBJ2-7 better matches the DNA end. Source material: blood. The receptor's source is a man younger than 35 in good health. CDR3 amino acids: CANSQQGSSYNEQYF. The CDR3 DNA sequence: TGTGCCAACTCACAACAGGGGAGCTCCTACAATGAGCAGTACTTC.